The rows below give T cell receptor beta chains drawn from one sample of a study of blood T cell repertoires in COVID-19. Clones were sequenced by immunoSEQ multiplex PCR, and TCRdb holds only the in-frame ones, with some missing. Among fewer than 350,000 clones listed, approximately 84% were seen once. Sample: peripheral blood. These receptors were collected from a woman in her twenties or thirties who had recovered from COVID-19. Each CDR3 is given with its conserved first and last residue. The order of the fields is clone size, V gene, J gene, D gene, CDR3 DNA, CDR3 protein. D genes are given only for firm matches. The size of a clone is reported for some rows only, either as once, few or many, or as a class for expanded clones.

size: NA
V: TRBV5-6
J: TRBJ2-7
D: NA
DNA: TGTGCCAGCAGCTTGTTCCCTATCAACTACGAGCAGTACTTC
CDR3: CASSLFPINYEQYF

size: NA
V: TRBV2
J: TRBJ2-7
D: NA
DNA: TGTGCCAGCAGGCCCTTGGGGGGACCCTACGAGCAGTACTTC
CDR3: CASRPLGGPYEQYF

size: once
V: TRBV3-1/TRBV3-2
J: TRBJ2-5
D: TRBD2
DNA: TGTGCCAGCAGCTTCCTGGGTAGGAGCGGGAATTCAGAGACCCAGTACTTC
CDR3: CASSFLGRSGNSETQYF

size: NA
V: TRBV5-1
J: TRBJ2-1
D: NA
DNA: TGCGCCAGCAGCTTAGACTTCGAGCAGTTCTTC
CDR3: CASSLDFEQFF

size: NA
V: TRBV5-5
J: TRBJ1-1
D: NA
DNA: TGTGCCAGCAGTCCTACGGTATATGGTTCCCCTGAAGCTTTCTTT
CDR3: CASSPTVYGSPEAFF

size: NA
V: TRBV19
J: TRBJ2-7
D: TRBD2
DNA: TGTGCCAGTAGTATGGGCGGGAGTTGGTACGAGCAGTACTTC
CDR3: CASSMGGSWYEQYF

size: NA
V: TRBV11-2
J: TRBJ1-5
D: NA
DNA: TGTGCCAGCAGCTCGAGACAGGGCAATCAGCCCCAGCATTTT
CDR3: CASSSRQGNQPQHF

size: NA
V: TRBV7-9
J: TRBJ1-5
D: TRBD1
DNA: TGTGCCAGCAGCCGACAGGGGTCCAATCAGCCCCAGCATTTT
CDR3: CASSRQGSNQPQHF

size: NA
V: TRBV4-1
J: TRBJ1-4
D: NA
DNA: TGCGCCAGCAGCCAGGTCCTCGAGACTGCAACTAATGAAAAACTGTTTTTT
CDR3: CASSQVLETATNEKLFF

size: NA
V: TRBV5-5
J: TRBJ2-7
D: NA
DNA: TGTGCCAGCAGCTTCGAGCTCCCCTACGAGCAGTACTTC
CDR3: CASSFELPYEQYF

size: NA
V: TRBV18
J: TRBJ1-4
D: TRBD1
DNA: TGTGCCAGCGCCAACAGGGGTCGCGAAAAACTGTTTTTT
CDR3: CASANRGREKLFF

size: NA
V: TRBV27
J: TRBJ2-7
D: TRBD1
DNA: TGTGCCAGCAGCCAATTAGACAGGGTGGCCTACGAGCAGTACTTC
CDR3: CASSQLDRVAYEQYF

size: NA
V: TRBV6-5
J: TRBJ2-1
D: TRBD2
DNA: TGTGCCAGCGGACTAGCGGGAAACAATGAGCAGTTCTTC
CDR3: CASGLAGNNEQFF

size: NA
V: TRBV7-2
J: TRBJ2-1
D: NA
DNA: TGTGCCAGCAGCTTAGTTAGTAGTCCCAATGAGCAGTTCTTC
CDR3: CASSLVSSPNEQFF

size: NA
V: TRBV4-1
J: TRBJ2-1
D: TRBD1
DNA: TGCGCCAGCAGCCCGGACAGGAGCTCCTACAATGAGCAGTTCTTC
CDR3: CASSPDRSSYNEQFF

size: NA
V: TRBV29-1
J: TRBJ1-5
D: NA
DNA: TGCAGCGCCGCATCCGGGAGTAGCAATCAGCCCCAGCATTTT
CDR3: CSAASGSSNQPQHF

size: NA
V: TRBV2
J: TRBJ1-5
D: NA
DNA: TGTGCCAGCACTACAGGGATCAATCAGCCCCAGCATTTT
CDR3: CASTTGINQPQHF

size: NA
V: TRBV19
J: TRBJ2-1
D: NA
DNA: TGTGCCAGCCACAGTTTCTCCTACAATGAGCAGTTCTTC
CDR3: CASHSFSYNEQFF

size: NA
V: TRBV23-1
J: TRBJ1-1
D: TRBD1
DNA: TGCGCCAGCAGTCGCTTTTATTTATGCGAACCACAGGGGGCTACGAACACTGAAGCTTTCTTT
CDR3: CASSRFYLCEPQGATNTEAFF

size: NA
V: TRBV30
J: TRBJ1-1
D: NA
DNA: TGTGCCTGGAGAGAAGAGGACACTGAAGCTTTCTTT
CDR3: CAWREEDTEAFF

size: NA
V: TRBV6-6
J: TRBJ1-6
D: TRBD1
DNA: TGTGCCAGCAGTTCAGGTTCGACAGGGGACTCACCCCTCCACTTT
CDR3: CASSSGSTGDSPLHF

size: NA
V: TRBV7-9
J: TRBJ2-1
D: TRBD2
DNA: TGTGCCAGCACCCTGGGCGGGAGTCTATACAATGAGCAGTTCTTC
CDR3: CASTLGGSLYNEQFF

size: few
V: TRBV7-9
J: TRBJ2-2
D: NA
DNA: TGTGCCATCGAGACTGCCGCCACCGGGGAGCTGTTTTTT
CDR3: CAIETAATGELFF

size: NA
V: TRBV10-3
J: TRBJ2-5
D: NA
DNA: TGTGCCATCAGGGTAGAGCCAGGAAGTCCAGAGACCCAGTACTTC
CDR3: CAIRVEPGSPETQYF

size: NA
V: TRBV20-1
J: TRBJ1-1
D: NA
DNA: TGCAGTGCTAGTACCCAGGGGACTGAAGCTTTCTTT
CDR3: CSASTQGTEAFF

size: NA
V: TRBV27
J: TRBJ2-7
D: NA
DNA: TGTGCCAGCAGTTTGCTGACAGGGAGGAACGAGCAGTACTTC
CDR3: CASSLLTGRNEQYF

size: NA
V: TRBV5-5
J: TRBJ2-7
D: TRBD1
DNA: TGTGCCAGCAGCTTGGGGGGACAGAGTCCCTACGAGCAGTACTTC
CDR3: CASSLGGQSPYEQYF

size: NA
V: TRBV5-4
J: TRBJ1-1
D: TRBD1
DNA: TGTGCCAGCAGCCCAATAAGGGGGCCAACTGAAGCTTTCTTT
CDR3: CASSPIRGPTEAFF

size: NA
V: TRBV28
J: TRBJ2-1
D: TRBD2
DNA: TGTGCCAGCAGGTATACTAGCGGGAGGTACAATGAGCAGTTCTTC
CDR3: CASRYTSGRYNEQFF

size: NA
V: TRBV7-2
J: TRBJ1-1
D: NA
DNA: TGTGCCAGCAGCTTTTCAGCAGGACTTGAAGCTTTCTTT
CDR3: CASSFSAGLEAFF

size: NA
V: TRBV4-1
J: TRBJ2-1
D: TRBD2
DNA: TGCGCCAGCAGCCAAGAAACGACTAGCGGGGGGATTGAGCAGTTCTTC
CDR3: CASSQETTSGGIEQFF

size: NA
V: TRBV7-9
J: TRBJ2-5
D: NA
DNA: TGTGCCAGCAGCCCCCCTGGGTCCGGGAGAGAGACCCAGTACTTC
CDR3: CASSPPGSGRETQYF

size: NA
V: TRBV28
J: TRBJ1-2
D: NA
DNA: TGTGCCAGCAGTAAATCGGACAAGGTGGGGCTTTCTCGGGGCTACACCTTC
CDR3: CASSKSDKVGLSRGYTF

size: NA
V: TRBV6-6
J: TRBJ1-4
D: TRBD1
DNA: TGTGCCAGCAGTTCTCGGAACAGGGGAGATGAAAAACTGTTTTTT
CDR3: CASSSRNRGDEKLFF